The 8 T cell receptor beta chains given below trace back to one sample, sequenced in a study of blood T cell repertoires in COVID-19. Using immunoSEQ multiplex PCR, the repertoire was profiled, and TCRdb retains in-frame clones only, with some absent. Found here are roughly 70,000 clones, 90% to 95% of them singletons; the top ten hold 8.5%. The source material was peripheral blood. The receptors here all came from a human donor in a cohort sampled during active COVID-19.

This chain links TRBV19 with TRBJ1-1; D call uncertain. V was trimmed by 5 bases and J by 2 bases, leaving 12 bases between them. Germline CDR1 reads LNHDA; CDR2 reads SQIVND (reference sequence). This CDR3 comprises 14 residues. The DNA for the CDR3 is TGTGCCAGTAGTGACATTGGGTTAAACACTGAAGCTTTCTTT. Amino acids: CASSDIGLNTEAFF.

The chain recombines TRBV19 with TRBJ2-7; 10 bases align to TRBD1. Germline V gene data show CDR1 as LNHDA and CDR2 as SQIVND (reference sequence). Trimming at V came to 6 bases and at J to 6 bases, leaving 5 bases not matched to a gene. The CDR3 is 13 residues long. CDR3 amino acids: CASSADRGPEQYF. DNA of the CDR3: TGTGCCAGTAGCGCCGACAGGGGGCCCGAGCAGTACTTC.

The rearrangement uses TRBV4-1 and TRBJ2-7; D may be TRBD1 (6 bases). Germline CDR1 MGHRA, CDR2 YSYEKL. This CDR3 spans 14 amino acids. With 0 bases removed from V and 5 bases from J, the gap between germline ends came to 11 bases. This CDR3 is CASSQEQGSNEQYF. Written as DNA, the CDR3 is TGCGCCAGCAGCCAAGAACAGGGTAGTAACGAGCAGTACTTC.

V and J are TRBV7-2 and TRBJ1-2, with a weak D call TRBD1 (5 bases). The CDR3 contains 14 residues. V was cut by 5 bases and J by 8 bases, with 18 bases left in between. In germline, CDR1 is SGHTA, CDR2 FQGNSA. CDR3 bases: TGTGCCAGCAGCCCACGAGCAGGGTTGAGGGGCTACACCTTC. Translated: CASSPRAGLRGYTF.

The CDR3 region has the DNA TGTGCCAGCAGCCCCTACCGACAGGCTCCCTACGAGCAGTACTTC. Amino acid sequence: CASSPYRQAPYEQYF. V gene TRBV3-1 (or the pseudogene TRBV3-2) combines with J gene TRBJ2-7, with D possibly matching TRBD1 (6 bases). The CDR3 contains 15 residues. Germline lookup yields CDR1 LGHDT and CDR2 YNNKEL (reference sequence). V was cut by 4 bases and J by 2 bases, with 15 bases left in between.

The chain links TRBV6-2 or TRBV6-3 to TRBJ2-7, with TRBD1 matching 9 bases. The CDR3 runs to 16 residues. CDR1 and CDR2 from the germline V gene are MNHEY and SVGEGT. The V segment lost 0 bases and the J segment 1 base; nucleotides outside the gene matches: 4. CDR3 in DNA: TGTGCCAGCAGTTACTCGACGGGACAGGGATCCTACGAGCAGTACTTC. Translated: CASSYSTGQGSYEQYF.

The chain uses TRBV27 and TRBJ1-2, with TRBD1 matching 10 bases. CDR1 and CDR2 (germline): MNHEY, SMNVEV (reference sequence). This CDR3 has 14 residues. With 5 bases clipped from V and 3 bases from J, the junction kept 3 bases outside the gene matches. CDR3 loop: CASSRTGGDYGYTF. DNA of the CDR3: TGTGCCAGCAGTAGGACAGGGGGGGACTATGGCTACACCTTC.

The rearrangement uses TRBV11-2 and TRBJ2-7; 8 bases agree with TRBD1. CDR3 size: 14 residues. Germline CDR1 reads SGHAT; CDR2 reads FQNNGV. The trim removed 5 bases at V and 5 bases at J, leaving 8 bases unmatched. CDR3 coding DNA: TGTGCCAGCAGCGATGACAGGGGCGGGGACGAGCAGTACTTC. This translates into CASSDDRGGDEQYF.